This T cell receptor beta chain was documented in a study of blood T cell repertoires in COVID-19. Study information: Spain, Italy and the United States supplied samples that represented acute and convalescent COVID-19.

V lost 6 bases and J lost 4, with 15 bases in between. The CDR3 totals 14 residues. CDR1 is LNHDA, CDR2 SQIVND, per germline (reference sequence). Profiled with immunoSEQ multiplex PCR; TCRdb holds only in-frame clones, not every one. The table lists around 300,000 clones, approximately 81% of them singletons. Cohort 3 donors were reported recovered after two negative PCRs, clearance, or symptom resolution. The sequence was collected from a woman in her 50s who had recovered from COVID-19. This chain uses TRBV19 with TRBJ1-1; no clear D gene. Sequenced sample: PBMCs or T cells enriched from blood (not recorded which). CDR3 region: CASSEPSVSTEAFF. In nucleotides, the CDR3 is TGTGCCAGTAGCGAACCCAGCGTTTCCACTGAAGCTTTCTTT.